The 14 T cell receptor beta chains in this list originate from one sample, sequenced in a study of T cell repertoires in cytomegalovirus infection. TCRdb analysed the reads with MiXCR anew, one entry per CDR3 protein. The sample holds 400,000 to 550,000 distinct CDR3 sequences, 10% to 12% seen once. The material sequenced was PBMCs. The receptors come from a human donor in good health (CMV status not recorded). Some clones in this sample may be carry-over from other donors' samples.

This clonotype was detected ten times or more. The chain couples TRBV10-3 to TRBJ2-2; TRBD1 agrees at 9 bases. Losses at the gene ends were 10 bases for V and 1 base for J; bases not matched to a gene: 4. The CDR3 is 14 residues long. Germline values: CDR1 ENHRY, CDR2 SYGVKD. The CDR3 reads CATLDRGNTGELFF. The CDR3 region has the DNA TGTGCCACCCTGGACAGGGGGAACACCGGGGAGCTGTTTTTT.

This clonotype appeared many times. This chain uses TRBV7-6 with TRBJ1-5, with unresolved D. Germline values: CDR1 SGHVS, CDR2 FNYEAQ. V gave up 3 bases and J gave up 4 bases, with 7 bases separating them. CDR3 size: 13 residues. This CDR3 is CASSFGGNQPQHF. Here the CDR3 DNA reads TGTGCCAGCAGCTTTGGTGGGAATCAGCCCCAGCATTTT. The variable domain in full, completed from reference TRBV7-6 and TRBJ1-5, reads GAGVSQSPRYKVTKRGQDVALRCDPISGHVSLYWYRQALGQGPEFLTYFNYEAQQDKSGLPNDRFSAERPEGSISTLTIQRTEQRDSAMYRCASSFGGNQPQHFGDGTRLSIL.

Ten or more counts support this clonotype. The genes are TRBV19 and TRBJ2-5; no definite D call. The CDR3 sequence is 14 residues long. V was pared by 5 bases and J by 1 base, with 11 bases between. From germline, CDR1 is LNHDA and CDR2 SQIVND (reference sequence). CDR3: CASSWMASQETQYF. The CDR3 DNA follows: TGTGCCAGTAGTTGGATGGCTTCCCAAGAGACCCAGTACTTC.

This clonotype showed up just once. The rearrangement uses TRBV15 and TRBJ1-6; D may be TRBD1 (5 bases). The V end lost 2 bases, the J end lost 7 bases, and 9 bases lay between the germline ends. The CDR3 loop spans 14 amino acids. The V gene's germline CDR1 is LNHNV and CDR2 YYDKDF (reference sequence). CDR3 amino acids: CATSRWDPNSPLHF. CDR3 DNA sequence: TGTGCCACCAGCAGATGGGACCCAAATTCACCCCTCCACTTT.

V usage is TRBV3-1 and J usage is TRBJ2-1; 8 nucleotides line up with TRBD2. V dropped 0 bases and J dropped 6; count of bases not matched to a gene: 7. Germline V CDR1 and CDR2: LGHDT, YNNKEL (reference sequence). This CDR3 is 16 amino acids long. The CDR3, as DNA: TGTGCCAGCAGCCAAGAATGGAGCGGGGGCCTCAATGAGCAGTTCTTC. It encodes CASSQEWSGGLNEQFF.

There are many counts of this clonotype. The CDR3 coding sequence is TGTGCCAGCAGCTTAGCCGAAGGGAAAGGCTACACCTTC. It is translated as CASSLAEGKGYTF. V gene TRBV7-9 combines with J gene TRBJ1-2; no definite D call. CDR1 SEHNR and CDR2 FQNEAQ come from the germline V gene (reference sequence). CDR3 size: 13 residues. V lost 0 bases and J 8 bases, leaving 10 bases between the germline ends. The variable domain in full, completed from reference TRBV7-9 and TRBJ1-2, reads DTGVSQNPRHKITKRGQNVTFRCDPISEHNRLYWYRQTLGQGPEFLTYFQNEAQLEKSRLLSDRFSAERPKGSFSTLEIQRTEQGDSAMYLCASSLAEGKGYTFGSGTRLTVV.

This clonotype was seen only a few times. This rearrangement joins TRBV20-1 to TRBJ2-1; 11 bases map to TRBD1. The germline V gene encodes CDR1 DFQATT and CDR2 SNEGSKA (reference sequence). The CDR3 runs to 16 residues. The junction had 7 bases not matched to a gene; V was cut back by 1 base and J by 5 bases. CDR3 sequence: CSARGTGGRGDNEQFF. The CDR3 coding sequence is TGCAGTGCTAGAGGGACAGGGGGCCGCGGGGACAATGAGCAGTTCTTC.

This clonotype was counted many times. The CDR3 here is CASSYGGRGELFF. CDR3 bases: TGTGCCAGCAGTTATGGCGGGAGGGGGGAGCTGTTTTTT. The J gene is TRBJ2-2, the V gene TRBV6-6; 8 nucleotides match TRBD2. Germline-derived CDR1 and CDR2 are MNHNY and SVGAGI (reference sequence). V was clipped by 3 bases and J by 8 bases; unmatched bases: 2. This CDR3 contains 13 residues.

Worth noting for this clonotype: A much larger clone lies one base from this, so it may be a read error. V usage is TRBV12-3 or TRBV12-4 and J usage is TRBJ1-2; D not certain. This CDR3 is built from 15 residues. CDR3 amino acids: CVSSLGSAPAYGYTF. DNA for the CDR3: TGTGTCAGCAGTTTGGGTTCCGCCCCGGCCTATGGCTACACCTTC.

This clonotype appeared many times. The chain employs TRBV11-2 and TRBJ1-1; 8 bases are shared with TRBD1. The ends lost 5 bases at V and 7 bases at J; junction bases unmatched: 9. CDR3 length: 14 residues. The V gene's germline CDR1 is SGHAT and CDR2 FQNNGV. DNA of the CDR3: TGTGCCAGCAGCACCCCGGACAGGGTAGGTGAAGCTTTCTTT. The encoded protein is CASSTPDRVGEAFF.

This clonotype came up many times. The rearrangement links TRBV6-1 to TRBJ2-3; D is perhaps TRBD2 (5 bases). Germline CDR1 MNHNS, CDR2 SASEGT. CDR3 length: 15 residues. V lost 6 bases and J lost 0, with 13 bases in between. The CDR3 DNA reads TGTGCCAGCAGCCGAAAGGGAGTTAGCACAGATACGCAGTATTTT. It is translated as CASSRKGVSTDTQYF.

This clonotype occurred many times. This chain joins TRBV7-9 and TRBJ1-2; TRBD1 matches at 9 bases. Germline assignment: CDR1 SEHNR and CDR2 FQNEAQ (reference sequence). The CDR3 is made up of 15 amino acids. With 5 bases clipped from V and 2 bases from J, the junction kept 6 bases outside the gene matches. In DNA, the CDR3 is TGTGCCAGCAGCCCGAGACAGGGGGGAAACTATGGCTACACCTTC. Protein sequence: CASSPRQGGNYGYTF.

V usage is TRBV7-9 and J usage is TRBJ2-1; a weak D match, TRBD2 (7 bases). The CDR3 covers 14 residues. Germline values: CDR1 SEHNR, CDR2 FQNEAQ (reference sequence). V lost 2 bases, J lost 10 bases, and 15 bases lay in between. The CDR3 here is CASSLLGGQGEQFF. The DNA for the CDR3 is TGTGCCAGCAGCTTATTGGGGGGGCAGGGGGAGCAGTTCTTC.

This clonotype appeared a few times. This chain connects TRBV9 to TRBJ1-4, with D possibly being TRBD1 (6 bases). Trimming left V 3 bases short and J 8 bases short, with 14 bases between. The CDR3 consists of 14 residues. Germline V CDR1 and CDR2: SGDLS, YYNGEE. This chain's CDR3 is CASSDGGRGEKLFF. CDR3 nucleotide sequence: TGTGCCAGCAGCGACGGGGGGCGAGGCGAAAAACTGTTTTTT.